This T cell receptor beta chain stems from a study of STAT3 mutations in large granular lymphocyte leukemia. Overall study findings and caveats: Every T-cell large granular lymphocyte leukemia patient had at least one immunodominant TCR beta clonotype.

Trimming stripped 3 bases from V and 7 bases from J, with 10 bases between. Germline V gives CDR1 SEHNR, CDR2 FQNEAQ (reference sequence). This CDR3 contains 12 residues. Approximately 40,000 productive templates were obtained per sample on average. This table comes from immunoSEQ multiplex PCR, and its TCRdb copy is limited to in-frame clones, with some not included. The data contain 1,000 to 1,500 clones, roughly 2.3% of them singletons. This clone was found a few times. Its specificity is not known. The rearrangement joins TRBV7-9 to TRBJ2-7, with D unclear. The clonotype originates from a human donor with T large granular lymphocyte leukemia. Some clones in this sample may be carry-over from other donors' samples. The sample consisted of PBMCs. CDR3 sequence (DNA): TGTGCCAGCAGCTTGGAAGGGCCGGAGCAGTACTTC. Amino acids: CASSLEGPEQYF.